The subject of this entry is one T cell receptor beta chain. It lacks a known antigen. Within one base of it there is no much larger clone, and no base qualities were kept. RNA was extracted using the RNeasy kit, and roughly 0.45 to 1 ug of the RNA was reverse transcribed with random hexamers. TCR beta CDR3 regions were amplified with the immunoSEQ multiplex PCR assay covering 54 Vbeta and 13 Jbeta segments. PCR amplification bias was corrected using a synthetic template baseline for primer optimization and computational correction. Regarding the original processing steps: Reads were assigned to V, D and J genes according to IMGT and analyzed in immunoSEQ Analyzer, with only productive sequences retained. To calculate clonality, Shannon entropy was normalized by log2 of the number of productive unique sequences and then subtracted from one. For each patient and control, public and private clones were evaluated within the 100 most prevalent clones. Clones were defined as Susac-specific if absent from the healthy and MS cohorts, from 1052 published viral clones and from other ImmuneACCESS disease sequences. Using fastp trimming at Q25 and MiXCR clonotype assembly, TCRdb reanalyzed the public sequencing data and kept in-frame beta chains. Here each entry gathers all rows of one CDR3 protein and keeps the most common genes and DNA. In this record, the V and J calls reflect TCRdb's handling and not the investigators' own analysis. The sample table contains 100,000 to 150,000 distinct CDR3 sequences; only one count was recorded for over 80% of them. The ten largest clonotypes hold 0.45% to 0.65% of the sample.

The V end gives up 2 bases and the J end 12 bases, leaving 5 bases in the junction not matched to a gene. The germline V gene gives CDR1 as SGHDT and CDR2 as YYEEEE. Taken from cysteine to phenylalanine, the CDR3 has 12 residues. Solely the CDR3 DNA is kept, with 36 bases framed from the first base. Peripheral blood CD8+ and CD4+ T cells from healthy donors, Susac syndrome patients and multiple sclerosis patients were profiled by high-throughput TCR beta sequencing. Treatment-naive patients with stable or active relapsing-remitting disease fulfilling revised McDonald criteria were used as multiple sclerosis controls. Bulk CD8+ and CD4+ T cells were purified by magnetic negative isolation, while CD8+ TEMRA cells were enriched using FACS. Blood was drawn into EDTA tubes, processed within 24 hours, and PBMCs were isolated by density gradient centrifugation. PBMCs intended for TCR sequencing were frozen in liquid nitrogen and were later thawed in a 37 degrees C water bath. The sorted or isolated CD4+, CD8+ and CD8+ TEMRA cells had a purity of 90% or higher.

The sample comes from a study of CD8 T cells in Susac syndrome (dated by TCRdb to about 2019). Regarding the research as a whole: Whether CD8+ T cell activation and differentiation in Susac syndrome was antigen driven was tested using repertoire sequencing. CD8+ T cell repertoire clonality was compared between 11 to 12 healthy donors, approximately 14 Susac syndrome patients and 15 multiple sclerosis patients.

Results the study describes overall, beyond this receptor: The number of individuals in the TCR sequencing and HLA analysis was acknowledged as relatively small.

The sequencing input was CD8+ T cells from PBMCs. The source is a human donor with multiple sclerosis. Here the chain combines TRBV5-6 and TRBJ2-1; 7 bases in the middle match TRBD2. The nucleotide sequence is TGTGCCAGCAGCTTTCTATCGGGAGGGCAGTTCTTC. This encodes CASSFLSGGQFF.